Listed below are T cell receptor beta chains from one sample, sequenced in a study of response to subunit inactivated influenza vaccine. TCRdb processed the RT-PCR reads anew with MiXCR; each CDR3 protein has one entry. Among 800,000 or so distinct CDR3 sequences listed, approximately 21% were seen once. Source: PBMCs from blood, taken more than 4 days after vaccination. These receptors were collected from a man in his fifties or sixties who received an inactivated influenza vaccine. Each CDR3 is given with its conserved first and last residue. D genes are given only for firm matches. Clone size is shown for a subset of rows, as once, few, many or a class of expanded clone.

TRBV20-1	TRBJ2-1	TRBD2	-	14	TGCAGTGCCCCCTTCCGGGAGGGCTACAATGAGCAGTTCTTC	CSAPFREGYNEQFF
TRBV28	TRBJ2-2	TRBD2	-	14	TGTGCCAGCAGTCCCCACGGGGGGAGGGGGGAGCTGTTTTTT	CASSPHGGRGELFF
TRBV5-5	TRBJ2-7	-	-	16	TGTGCCAGCAGCTGGGATACTGGACGGATATCCTACGAGCAGTACTTC	CASSWDTGRISYEQYF
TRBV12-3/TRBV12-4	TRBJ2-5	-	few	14	TGTGCCAGCAATAAAGGGGTCCCCCAAGAGACCCAGTACTTC	CASNKGVPQETQYF
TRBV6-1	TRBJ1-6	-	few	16	TGTGCCAGCAGTGAGGAAAGGAGCTCCTATAATTCACCCCTCCACTTT	CASSEERSSYNSPLHF
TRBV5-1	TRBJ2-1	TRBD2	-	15	TGCGCCAGCAGCCCGTCTAGCGGGAGTACCAATGAGCAGTTCTTC	CASSPSSGSTNEQFF
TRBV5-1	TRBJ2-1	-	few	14	TGCGCCAGCAGCCCCCCGGGACGGTACGAAGAGCAGTTCTTC	CASSPPGRYEEQFF
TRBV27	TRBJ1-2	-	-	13	TGTGCCCGTTCCCTCCTCTGGGACTATGGCTACACCTTC	CARSLLWDYGYTF
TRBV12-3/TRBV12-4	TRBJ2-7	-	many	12	TGTGCCAGCAGTATCGGGAACTACGAGCAGTACTTC	CASSIGNYEQYF
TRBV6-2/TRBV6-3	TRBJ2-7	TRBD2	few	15	TGTGCCAGCAGTTACTCTACTAGCGGGTGGTACGAGCAGTACTTC	CASSYSTSGWYEQYF
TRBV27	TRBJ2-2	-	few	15	TGTGCCAGCAGTCTTGGCACCCGGGGCACCGGGGAGCTGTTTTTT	CASSLGTRGTGELFF
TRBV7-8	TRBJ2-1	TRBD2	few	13	TGTGCCAGCAGCCCGGGGAGGGTCAATGAGCAGTTCTTC	CASSPGRVNEQFF
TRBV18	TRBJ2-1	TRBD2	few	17	TGTGCCAGCTCACCAAAGACTAGCGGGAGTCGGGGGAATGAGCAGTTCTTC	CASSPKTSGSRGNEQFF
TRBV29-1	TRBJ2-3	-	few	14	TGCAGCGTTGATTGGGGGGTTTTGGCAGATACGCAGTATTTT	CSVDWGVLADTQYF
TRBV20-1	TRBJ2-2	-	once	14	TGCAGTGCCTCCGGCGCCACGAACACCGGGGAGCTGTTTTTT	CSASGATNTGELFF
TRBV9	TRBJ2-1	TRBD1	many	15	TGTGCCAGCAGCGCGGGACAGGGCAGCTACAATGAGCAGTTCTTC	CASSAGQGSYNEQFF
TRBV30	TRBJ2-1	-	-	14	TGTGCCTGGAGAAGACAGGGACTCTACAATGAGCAGTTCTTC	CAWRRQGLYNEQFF
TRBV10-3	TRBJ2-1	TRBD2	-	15	TGTGCCACCTACAATGGACTAGCGGGAGACAATGAGCAGTTCTTC	CATYNGLAGDNEQFF
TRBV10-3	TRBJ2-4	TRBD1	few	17	TGTGCCATCAGTGAGTCGTGGGACAGTCTAGCCAAAAACATTCAGTACTTC	CAISESWDSLAKNIQYF
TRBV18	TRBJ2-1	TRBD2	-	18	TGTGCCAGCTCACCGCGGCAACTAGCGGGAGGGCCACGGAATGAGCAGTTCTTC	CASSPRQLAGGPRNEQFF
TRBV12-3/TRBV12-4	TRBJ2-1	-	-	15	TGTGCCAGCAGTTTATGGCTAGGGGGAGCTAGGGAGCAGTTCTTC	CASSLWLGGAREQFF
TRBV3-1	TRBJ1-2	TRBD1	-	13	TGTGCCAGCAGGACCAGGGGGATGGATGGCTACACCTTC	CASRTRGMDGYTF
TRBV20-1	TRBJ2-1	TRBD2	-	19	TGCAGTGCTAGGGGGTCCGGTAGCGGGAGTCTTAGATCGGGGAATGAGCAGTTCTTC	CSARGSGSGSLRSGNEQFF
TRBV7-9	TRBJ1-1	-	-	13	TGTGCCAGCAGCAACCCCGGGGAGGCTAAAGCTTTCTTT	CASSNPGEAKAFF
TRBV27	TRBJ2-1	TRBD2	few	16	TGTGCCAGCAGTAGGCAGACTAGCGGCGAATGGGATGAGCAGTTCTTC	CASSRQTSGEWDEQFF
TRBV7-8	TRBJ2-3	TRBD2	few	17	TGTGCCAGCAGCTTAGCCGGCAGCGGGAGGGGGGGAGATACGCAGTATTTT	CASSLAGSGRGGDTQYF
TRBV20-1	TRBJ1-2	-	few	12	TGCAGTGCTAACAGGATCTCCTATGGCTACACCTTC	CSANRISYGYTF
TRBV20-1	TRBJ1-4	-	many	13	TGCAGTGCTAGCTCAGGGAAGGCTGAAAAACTGTTTTTT	CSASSGKAEKLFF
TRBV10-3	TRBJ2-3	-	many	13	TGTGCCATCAAGAGTGGTGGCACAGATACGCAGTATTTT	CAIKSGGTDTQYF
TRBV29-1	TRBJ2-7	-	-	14	TGCAGCGTTGTTAAGGCGGCTCATTCCTACGAGCAGTACTTC	CSVVKAAHSYEQYF
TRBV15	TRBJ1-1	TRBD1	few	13	TGTGCCACCAGCCAGGACAGGGCGCCCAAAGCTTTCTTT	CATSQDRAPKAFF
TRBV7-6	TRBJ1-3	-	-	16	TGTGCCAGCAGCTTAACGGTGGCAGGCGATGGAAACACCATATATTTT	CASSLTVAGDGNTIYF
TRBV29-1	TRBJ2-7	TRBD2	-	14	TGCAGCGTCCTCGGGGGGGGCGCTTCCTACGAGCAGTACTTC	CSVLGGGASYEQYF
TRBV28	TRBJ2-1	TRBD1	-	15	TGTGCCAGCAGGGGCAAGGGGGCAGGCTACAATGAGCAGTTCTTC	CASRGKGAGYNEQFF
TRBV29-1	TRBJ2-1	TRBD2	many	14	TGCAGCGTTCAACTAGCGGGGGGGCGGGGTGAGCAGTTCTTC	CSVQLAGGRGEQFF
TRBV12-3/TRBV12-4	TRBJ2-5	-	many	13	TGTGCCAGCAGTTTATCTAGGCGAGAGACCCAGTACTTC	CASSLSRRETQYF
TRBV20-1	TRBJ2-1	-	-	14	TGCAGTGCTACACGGGCAGGGCTTAACAATGAGCAGTTCTTC	CSATRAGLNNEQFF
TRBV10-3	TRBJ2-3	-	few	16	TGTGCCATCAGGTGGGGGGGGGGCCTTCCGACAGATACGCAGTATTTT	CAIRWGGGLPTDTQYF
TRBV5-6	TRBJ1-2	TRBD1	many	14	TGTGCCAGCAGCTTGAGACAGGGGAACTATGGCTACACCTTC	CASSLRQGNYGYTF
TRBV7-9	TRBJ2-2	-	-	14	TGTGCCAGCAGCCCCTTCCTGGGCACCGGGGAGCTGTTTTTT	CASSPFLGTGELFF
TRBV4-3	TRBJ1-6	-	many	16	TGCGCCAGCAGCCAAGATCCCCCGGGAGGGCATTCACCCCTCCACTTT	CASSQDPPGGHSPLHF
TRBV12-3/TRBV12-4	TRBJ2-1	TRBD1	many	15	TGTGCCAGCAGTTTAAGGGACAGGGGCTACAATGAGCAGTTCTTC	CASSLRDRGYNEQFF
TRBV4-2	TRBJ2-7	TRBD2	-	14	TGTGCCAGCAGCCAAGGGGGGACTATTTACGAGCAGTACTTC	CASSQGGTIYEQYF
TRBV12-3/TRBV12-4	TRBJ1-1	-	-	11	TGTGCCAGCAGGGGGACAATTGAAGCTTTCTTT	CASRGTIEAFF
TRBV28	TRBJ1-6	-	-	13	TGTGCCAGCAGAGGGTACAGGAATTCACCCCTCCACTTT	CASRGYRNSPLHF
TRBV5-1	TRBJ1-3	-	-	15	TGCGCCAGCAGCTTGAACCCGATCTCTGGAAACACCATATATTTT	CASSLNPISGNTIYF
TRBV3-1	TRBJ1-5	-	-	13	TGTGCCAGCAGCCAAGTCGAGACCGGGACCCAGCATTTT	CASSQVETGTQHF
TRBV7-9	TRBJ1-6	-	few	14	TGTGCCAGCAGTCGTACAGGATCGGATTCACCCCTCCACTTT	CASSRTGSDSPLHF
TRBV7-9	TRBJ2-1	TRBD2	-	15	TGTGCCAGCAGCTCCCAGCGGGGGACCTACAATGAGCAGTTCTTC	CASSSQRGTYNEQFF
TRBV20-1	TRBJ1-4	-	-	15	TGCAGTGCTTCGAGCCCACAGAGAAGATCTGAAAAACTGTTTTTT	CSASSPQRRSEKLFF